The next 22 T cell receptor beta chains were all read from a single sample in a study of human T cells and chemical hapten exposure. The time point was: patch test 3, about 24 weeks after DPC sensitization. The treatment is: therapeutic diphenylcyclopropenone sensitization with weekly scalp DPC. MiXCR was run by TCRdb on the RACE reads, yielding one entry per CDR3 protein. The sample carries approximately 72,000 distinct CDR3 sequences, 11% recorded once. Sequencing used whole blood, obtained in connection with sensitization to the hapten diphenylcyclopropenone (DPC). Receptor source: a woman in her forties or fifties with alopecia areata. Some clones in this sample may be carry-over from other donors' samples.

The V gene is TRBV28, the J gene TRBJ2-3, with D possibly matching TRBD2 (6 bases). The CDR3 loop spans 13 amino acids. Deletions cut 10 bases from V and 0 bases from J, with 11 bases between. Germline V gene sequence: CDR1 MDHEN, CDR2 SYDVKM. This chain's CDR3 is CATVGGSTDTQYF. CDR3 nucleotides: TGTGCCACCGTTGGGGGGAGCACAGATACGCAGTATTTT.

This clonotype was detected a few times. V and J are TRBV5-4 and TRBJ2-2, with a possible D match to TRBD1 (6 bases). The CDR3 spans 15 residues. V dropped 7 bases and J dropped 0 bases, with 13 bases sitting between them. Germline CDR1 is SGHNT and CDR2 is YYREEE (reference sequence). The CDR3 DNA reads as TGTGCCAGCCGGAGAGGGGGATCGAACACCGGGGAGCTGTTTTTT. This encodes CASRRGGSNTGELFF.

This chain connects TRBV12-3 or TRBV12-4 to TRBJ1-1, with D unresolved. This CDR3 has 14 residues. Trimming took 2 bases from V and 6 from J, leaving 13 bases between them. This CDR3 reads CASSLWAYSAEAFF. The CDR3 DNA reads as TGTGCCAGCAGTTTATGGGCGTACAGCGCTGAAGCTTTCTTT.

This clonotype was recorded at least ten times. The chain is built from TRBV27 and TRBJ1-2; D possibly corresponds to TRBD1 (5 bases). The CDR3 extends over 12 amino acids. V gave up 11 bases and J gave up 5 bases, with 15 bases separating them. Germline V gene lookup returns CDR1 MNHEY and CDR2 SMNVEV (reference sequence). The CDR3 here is CAAGPGYYGYTF. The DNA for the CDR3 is TGTGCCGCAGGGCCGGGATATTATGGCTACACCTTC.

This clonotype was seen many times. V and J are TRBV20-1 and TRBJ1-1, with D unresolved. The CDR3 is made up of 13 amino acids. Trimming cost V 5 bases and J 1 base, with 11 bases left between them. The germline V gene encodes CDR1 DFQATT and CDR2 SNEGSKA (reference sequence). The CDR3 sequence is CSADGRRNTEAFF. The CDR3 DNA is TGCAGTGCTGATGGACGGCGGAACACTGAAGCTTTCTTT.

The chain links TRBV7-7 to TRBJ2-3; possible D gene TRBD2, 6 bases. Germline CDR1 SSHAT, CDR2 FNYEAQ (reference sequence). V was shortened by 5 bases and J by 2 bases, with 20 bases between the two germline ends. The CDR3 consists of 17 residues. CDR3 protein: CASSPLTSGGYTDTQYF. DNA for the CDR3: TGTGCCAGCAGCCCTCTGACTAGTGGGGGGTACACAGATACGCAGTATTTT.

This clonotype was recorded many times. DNA of the CDR3: TGTGCCAGCAGCTTAGCGCAGCTAGCGGCCTCTAGCACAGATACGCAGTATTTT. The encoded protein is CASSLAQLAASSTDTQYF. The V gene is TRBV7-2, the J gene TRBJ2-3, with 7 nucleotides matching TRBD2. With V trimmed by 0 bases and J by 0 bases, 9 bases remained unmatched. The CDR3 covers 18 residues. Germline V lookup: CDR1 SGHTA, CDR2 FQGNSA. Using reference TRBV7-2 and TRBJ2-3 for the parts outside the CDR3, the full variable domain is GAGVSQSPSNKVTEKGKDVELRCDPISGHTALYWYRQSLGQGLEFLIYFQGNSAPDKSGLPSDRFSAERTGGSVSTLTIQRTQQEDSAVYLCASSLAQLAASSTDTQYFGPGTRLTVL.

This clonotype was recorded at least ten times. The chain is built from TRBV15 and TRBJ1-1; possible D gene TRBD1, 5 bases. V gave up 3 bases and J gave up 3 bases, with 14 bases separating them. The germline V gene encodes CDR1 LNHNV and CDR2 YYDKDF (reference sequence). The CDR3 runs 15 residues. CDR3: CATSSYTLTDTEAFF. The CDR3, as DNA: TGTGCCACCAGCAGTTATACCTTGACAGACACTGAAGCTTTCTTT. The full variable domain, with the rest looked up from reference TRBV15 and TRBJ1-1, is DAMVIQNPRYQVTQFGKPVTLSCSQTLNHNVMYWYQQKSSQAPKLLFHYYDKDFNNEADTPDNFQSRRPNTSFCFLDIRSPGLGDTAMYLCATSSYTLTDTEAFFGQGTRLTVV.

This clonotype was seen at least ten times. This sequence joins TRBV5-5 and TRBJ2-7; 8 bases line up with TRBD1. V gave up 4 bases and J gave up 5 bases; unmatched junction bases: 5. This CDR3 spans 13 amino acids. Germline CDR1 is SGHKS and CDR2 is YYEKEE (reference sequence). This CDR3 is CASSRGTGHEQYF. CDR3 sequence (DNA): TGTGCCAGCAGCCGTGGGACAGGTCACGAGCAGTACTTC.

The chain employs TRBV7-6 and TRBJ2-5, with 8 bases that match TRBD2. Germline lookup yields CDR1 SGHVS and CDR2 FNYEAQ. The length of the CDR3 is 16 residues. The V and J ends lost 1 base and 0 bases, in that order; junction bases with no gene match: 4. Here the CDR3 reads CASSLEFSGNQETQYF. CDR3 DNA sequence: TGTGCCAGCAGCTTAGAATTTAGCGGGAACCAAGAGACCCAGTACTTC.

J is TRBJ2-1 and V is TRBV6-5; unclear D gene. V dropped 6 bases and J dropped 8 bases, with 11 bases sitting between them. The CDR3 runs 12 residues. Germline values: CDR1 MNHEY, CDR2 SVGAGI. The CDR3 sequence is CASSPSVYEQFF. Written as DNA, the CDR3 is TGTGCCAGCAGCCCCTCGGTCTATGAGCAGTTCTTC.

CDR3 sequence: CASSLATSGKVQETQYF. In nucleotides, the CDR3 is TGCGCCAGCAGCTTGGCCACTAGCGGGAAGGTCCAAGAGACCCAGTACTTC. The V gene is TRBV5-1, the J gene TRBJ2-5, with 10 nucleotides matching TRBD2. The CDR3 has 17 amino acids. Losses at the gene ends were 0 bases for V and 1 base for J; bases not matched to a gene: 6. CDR1 is SGHRS and CDR2 is YFSETQ in the germline V gene.

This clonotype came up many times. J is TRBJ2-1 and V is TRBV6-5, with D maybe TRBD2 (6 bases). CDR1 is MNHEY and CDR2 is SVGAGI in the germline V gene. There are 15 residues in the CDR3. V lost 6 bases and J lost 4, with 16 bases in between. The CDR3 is CASSEDPGLYNEQFF. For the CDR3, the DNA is TGTGCCAGCAGCGAAGATCCGGGACTTTACAATGAGCAGTTCTTC.

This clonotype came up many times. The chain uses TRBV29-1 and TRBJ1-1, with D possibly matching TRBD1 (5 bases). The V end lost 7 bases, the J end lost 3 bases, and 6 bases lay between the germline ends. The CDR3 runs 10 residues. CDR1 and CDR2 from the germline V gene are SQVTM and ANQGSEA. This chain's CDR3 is CSAGDTEAFF. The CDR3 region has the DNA TGCAGCGCGGGGGACACTGAAGCTTTCTTT.

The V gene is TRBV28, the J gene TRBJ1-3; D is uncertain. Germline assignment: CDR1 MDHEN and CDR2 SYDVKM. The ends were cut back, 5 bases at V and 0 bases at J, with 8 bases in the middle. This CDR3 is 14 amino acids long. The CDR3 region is CASSRLSSGNTIYF. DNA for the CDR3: TGTGCCAGCAGTCGACTGAGCTCTGGAAACACCATATATTTT.

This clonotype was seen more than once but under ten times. The CDR3 region has the DNA TGCAGTGCCCTAGTTGCCAGCTACAATGAGCAGTTCTTC. The encoded protein is CSALVASYNEQFF. The chain carries TRBV20-1 and TRBJ2-1, with D hard to call. CDR1 and CDR2 (germline): DFQATT, SNEGSKA (reference sequence). Trimming left V 6 bases short and J 3 bases short, with 12 bases between. The CDR3 is made up of 13 amino acids.

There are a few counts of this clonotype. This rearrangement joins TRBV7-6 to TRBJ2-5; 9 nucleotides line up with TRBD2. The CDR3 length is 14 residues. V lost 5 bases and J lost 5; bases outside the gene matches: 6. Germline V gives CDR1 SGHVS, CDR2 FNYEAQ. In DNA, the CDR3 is TGTGCCAGCAGCACTAGAGCGGGGGGCGAGACCCAGTACTTC. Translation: CASSTRAGGETQYF.

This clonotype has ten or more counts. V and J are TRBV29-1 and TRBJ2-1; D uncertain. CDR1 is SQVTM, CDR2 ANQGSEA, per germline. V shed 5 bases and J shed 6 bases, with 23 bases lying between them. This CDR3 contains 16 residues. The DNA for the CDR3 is TGCAGCGTTTCGCGACCGACCCCTCTATCAAGCAATGAGCAGTTCTTC. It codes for CSVSRPTPLSSNEQFF.

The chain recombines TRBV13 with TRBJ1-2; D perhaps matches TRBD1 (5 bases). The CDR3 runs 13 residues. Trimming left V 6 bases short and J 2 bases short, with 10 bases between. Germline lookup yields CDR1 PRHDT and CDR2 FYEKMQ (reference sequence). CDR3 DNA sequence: TGTGCCAGCAGTGTTGGGGCGAACTATGGCTACACCTTC. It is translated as CASSVGANYGYTF.

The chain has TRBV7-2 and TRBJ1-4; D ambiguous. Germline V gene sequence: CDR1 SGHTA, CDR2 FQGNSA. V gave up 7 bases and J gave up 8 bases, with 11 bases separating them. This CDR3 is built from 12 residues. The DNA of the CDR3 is TGTGCCAGCACGGAAAAGGGAGAAAAACTGTTTTTT. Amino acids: CASTEKGEKLFF.

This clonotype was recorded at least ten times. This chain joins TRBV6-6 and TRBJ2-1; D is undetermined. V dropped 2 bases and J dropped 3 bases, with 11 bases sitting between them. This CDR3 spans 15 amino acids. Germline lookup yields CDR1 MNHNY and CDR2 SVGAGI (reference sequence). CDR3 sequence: CASSYAGVDYNEQFF. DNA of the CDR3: TGTGCCAGCAGTTACGCTGGCGTAGACTACAATGAGCAGTTCTTC.

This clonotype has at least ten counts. Written as DNA, the CDR3 is TGTGCCAGCAGGCTCGTGGGGGCCACCGGGGAGCTGTTTTTT. Amino acids: CASRLVGATGELFF. This chain uses TRBV7-2 with TRBJ2-2, with D possibly TRBD1 on 6 matching bases. CDR3 length: 14 amino acids. Germline V lookup: CDR1 SGHTA, CDR2 FQGNSA. The ends were cut back, 6 bases at V and 4 bases at J, with 12 bases in the middle.